The present TCR beta chain was sequenced within a study of T cells in Graves' hyperthyroidism and ophthalmopathy. Study-wide points: Model output signaled ophthalmopathy a median approximately 6 months ahead of onset.

Amplification of TCR beta CDR3 regions used RNA as the template. HTBI primers were the set used in a first-round RT-PCR of the TCR CDR3. TCRdb re-called the multiplex PCR reads through MiXCR, storing one row per CDR3 protein. The sample has over 700,000 distinct CDR3 sequences, around 39% seen once. This clonotype was counted ten times or more. No antigen is known for it. Trimming took off 4 bases at V and 2 bases at J, with 9 bases between the two ends. The germline CDR1 and CDR2 sequences are MNHEY and SVGAGI. The CDR3 is made up of 14 amino acids. The sequencing sample was made of blood. The chain couples TRBV6-5 to TRBJ1-5; D unclear. This receptor was obtained from a man aged 18 to 30 with Graves' hyperthyroidism. CDR3 sequence (DNA): TGTGCCAGCAGTTGGGGATCTGGCAATCAGCCCCAGCATTTT. Encoded protein: CASSWGSGNQPQHF.